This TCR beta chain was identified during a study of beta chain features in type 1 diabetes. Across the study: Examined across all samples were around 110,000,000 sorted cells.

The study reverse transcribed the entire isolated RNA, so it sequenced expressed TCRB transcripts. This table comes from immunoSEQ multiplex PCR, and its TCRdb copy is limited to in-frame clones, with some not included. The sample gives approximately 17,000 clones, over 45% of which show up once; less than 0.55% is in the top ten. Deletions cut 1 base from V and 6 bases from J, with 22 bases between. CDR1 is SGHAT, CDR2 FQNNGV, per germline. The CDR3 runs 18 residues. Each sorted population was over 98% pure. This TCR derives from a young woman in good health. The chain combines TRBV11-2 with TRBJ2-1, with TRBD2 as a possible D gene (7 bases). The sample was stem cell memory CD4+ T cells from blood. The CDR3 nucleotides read TGTGCCAGCAGCTTAGGGCAATGGGCTCGGGGGGCTGGCAATGAGCAGTTCTTC. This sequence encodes CASSLGQWARGAGNEQFF.